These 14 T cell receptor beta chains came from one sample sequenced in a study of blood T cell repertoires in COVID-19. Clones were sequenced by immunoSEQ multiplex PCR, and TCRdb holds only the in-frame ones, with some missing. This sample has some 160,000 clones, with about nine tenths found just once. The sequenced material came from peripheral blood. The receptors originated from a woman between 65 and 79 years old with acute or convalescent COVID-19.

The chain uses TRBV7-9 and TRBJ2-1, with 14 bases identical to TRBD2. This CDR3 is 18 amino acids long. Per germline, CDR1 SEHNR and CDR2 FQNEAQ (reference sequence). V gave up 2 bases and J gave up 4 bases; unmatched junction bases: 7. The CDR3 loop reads CASSLRGTSGRGYNEQFF. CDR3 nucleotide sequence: TGTGCCAGCAGCTTACGGGGGACTAGCGGGAGAGGGTACAATGAGCAGTTCTTC.

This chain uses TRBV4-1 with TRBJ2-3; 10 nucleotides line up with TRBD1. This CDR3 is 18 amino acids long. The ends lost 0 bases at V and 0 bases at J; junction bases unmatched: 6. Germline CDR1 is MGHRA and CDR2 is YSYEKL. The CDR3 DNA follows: TGCGCCAGCAGCCAAGAAGGTCGACAGGGGGCTAGCACAGATACGCAGTATTTT. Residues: CASSQEGRQGASTDTQYF.

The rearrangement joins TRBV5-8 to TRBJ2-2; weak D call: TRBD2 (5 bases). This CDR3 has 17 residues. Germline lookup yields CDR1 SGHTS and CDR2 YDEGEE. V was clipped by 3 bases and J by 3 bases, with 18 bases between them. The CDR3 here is CASSSRVNERYTGELFF. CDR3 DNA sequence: TGTGCCAGCAGCTCGAGGGTAAACGAGAGATACACCGGGGAGCTGTTTTTT.

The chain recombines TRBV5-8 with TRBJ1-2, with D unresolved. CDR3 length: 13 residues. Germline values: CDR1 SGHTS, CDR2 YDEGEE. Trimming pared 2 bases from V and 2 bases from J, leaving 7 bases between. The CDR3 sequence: CASSFGWNYGYTF. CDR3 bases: TGTGCCAGCAGCTTTGGCTGGAACTATGGCTACACCTTC.

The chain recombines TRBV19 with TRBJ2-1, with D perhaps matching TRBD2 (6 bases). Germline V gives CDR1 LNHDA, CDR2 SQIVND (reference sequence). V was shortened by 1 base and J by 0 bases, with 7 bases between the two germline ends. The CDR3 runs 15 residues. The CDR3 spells CASSIGTNSYNEQFF. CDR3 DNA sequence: TGTGCCAGTAGTATAGGGACTAACTCCTACAATGAGCAGTTCTTC. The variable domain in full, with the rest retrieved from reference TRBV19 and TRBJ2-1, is DGGITQSPKYLFRKEGQNVTLSCEQNLNHDAMYWYRQDPGQGLRLIYYSQIVNDFQKGDIAEGYSVSREKKESFPLTVTSAQKNPTAFYLCASSIGTNSYNEQFFGPGTRLTVL.

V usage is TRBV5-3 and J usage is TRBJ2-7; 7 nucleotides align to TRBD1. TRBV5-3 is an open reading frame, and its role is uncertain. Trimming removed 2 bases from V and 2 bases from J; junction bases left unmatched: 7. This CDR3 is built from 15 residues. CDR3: CARSFGTRGPYEQYF. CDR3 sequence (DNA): TGTGCCAGAAGCTTTGGGACAAGGGGGCCCTACGAGCAGTACTTC.

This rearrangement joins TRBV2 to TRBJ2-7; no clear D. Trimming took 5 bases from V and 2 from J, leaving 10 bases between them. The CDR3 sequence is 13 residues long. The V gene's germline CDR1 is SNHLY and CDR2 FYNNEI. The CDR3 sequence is CASSLQEPYEQYF. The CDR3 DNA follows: TGTGCCAGCAGTCTTCAGGAACCCTACGAGCAGTACTTC.

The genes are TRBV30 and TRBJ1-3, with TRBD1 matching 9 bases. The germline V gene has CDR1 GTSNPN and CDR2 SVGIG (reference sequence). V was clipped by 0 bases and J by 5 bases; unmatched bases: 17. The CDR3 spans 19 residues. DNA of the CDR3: TGTGCCTGGAGTGTTCCCGGTTTTACAGGGGGCTTTCGTAGAAACACCATATATTTT. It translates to CAWSVPGFTGGFRRNTIYF.

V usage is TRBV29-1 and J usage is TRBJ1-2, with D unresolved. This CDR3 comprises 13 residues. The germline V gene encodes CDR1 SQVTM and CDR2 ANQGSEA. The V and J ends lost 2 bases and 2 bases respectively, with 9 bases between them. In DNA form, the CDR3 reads TGCAGCGTTGAATTCCTATCGAACTATGGCTACACCTTC. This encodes CSVEFLSNYGYTF. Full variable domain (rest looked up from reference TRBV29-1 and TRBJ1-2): SAVISQKPSRDICQRGTSLTIQCQVDSQVTMMFWYRQQPGQSLTLIATANQGSEATYESGFVIDKFPISRPNLTFSTLTVSNMSPEDSSIYLCSVEFLSNYGYTFGSGTRLTVV.

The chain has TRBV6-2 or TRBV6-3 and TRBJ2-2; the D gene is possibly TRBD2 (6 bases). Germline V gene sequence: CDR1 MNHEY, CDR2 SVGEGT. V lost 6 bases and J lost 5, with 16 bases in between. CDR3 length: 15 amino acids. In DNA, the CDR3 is TGTGCCAGCAGCCCTTTAATCGCGGGAACCGGGGAGCTGTTTTTT. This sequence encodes CASSPLIAGTGELFF.

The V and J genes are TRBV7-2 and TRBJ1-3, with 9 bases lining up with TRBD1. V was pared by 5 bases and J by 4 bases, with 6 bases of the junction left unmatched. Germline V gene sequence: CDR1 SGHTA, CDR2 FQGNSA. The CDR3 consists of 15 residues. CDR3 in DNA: TGTGCCAGCAGCCCTAGAGGGACAGGGGGAAACACCATATATTTT. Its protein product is CASSPRGTGGNTIYF.

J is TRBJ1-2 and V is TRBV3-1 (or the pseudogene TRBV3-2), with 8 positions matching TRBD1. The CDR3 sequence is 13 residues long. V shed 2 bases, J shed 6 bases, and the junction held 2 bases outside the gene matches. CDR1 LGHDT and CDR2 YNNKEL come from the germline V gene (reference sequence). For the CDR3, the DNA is TGTGCCAGCAGCCAAATACAGGGGGATGGCTACACCTTC. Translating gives CASSQIQGDGYTF.

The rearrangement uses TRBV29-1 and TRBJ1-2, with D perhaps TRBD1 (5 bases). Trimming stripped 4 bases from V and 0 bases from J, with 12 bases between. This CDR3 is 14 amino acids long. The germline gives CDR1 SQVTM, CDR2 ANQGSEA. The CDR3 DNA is TGCAGCGTTGCCAGCCGGGGGTCTAACTATGGCTACACCTTC. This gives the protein CSVASRGSNYGYTF. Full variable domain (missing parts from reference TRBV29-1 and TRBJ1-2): SAVISQKPSRDICQRGTSLTIQCQVDSQVTMMFWYRQQPGQSLTLIATANQGSEATYESGFVIDKFPISRPNLTFSTLTVSNMSPEDSSIYLCSVASRGSNYGYTFGSGTRLTVV.

CDR3 DNA: TGCAGCGTTCCTACGGCTACTAGCCGTAGCACAGATACGCAGTATTTT. This translates into CSVPTATSRSTDTQYF. This chain links TRBV29-1 with TRBJ2-3, with D possibly being TRBD2 (6 bases). The germline CDR1 and CDR2 sequences are SQVTM and ANQGSEA. V lost 5 bases and J lost 0, with 18 bases in between. The CDR3 has 16 amino acids.